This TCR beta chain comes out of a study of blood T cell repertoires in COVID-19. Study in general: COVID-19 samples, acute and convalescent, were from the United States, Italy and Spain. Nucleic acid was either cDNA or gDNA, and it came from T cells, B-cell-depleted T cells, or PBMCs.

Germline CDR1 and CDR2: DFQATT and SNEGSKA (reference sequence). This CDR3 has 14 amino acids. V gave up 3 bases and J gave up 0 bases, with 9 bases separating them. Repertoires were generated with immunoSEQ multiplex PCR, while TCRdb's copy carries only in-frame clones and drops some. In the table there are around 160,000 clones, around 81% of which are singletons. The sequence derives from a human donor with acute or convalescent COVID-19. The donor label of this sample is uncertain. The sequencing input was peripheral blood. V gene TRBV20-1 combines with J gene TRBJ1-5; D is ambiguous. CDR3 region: CSASTGDSNQPQHF. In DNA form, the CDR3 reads TGCAGTGCTAGTACCGGAGATAGCAATCAGCCCCAGCATTTT.